This T cell receptor (beta chain) was sequenced during a study of blood T cell repertoires in COVID-19. This CDR3 contains 15 residues. Germline V gene sequence: CDR1 SGHAT, CDR2 FQNNGV. V lost 6 bases, J lost 2 bases, and 8 bases stayed unmatched. In the study's own analysis: Researchers report that nucleated cell counts were estimated from reference gene primer amplification. Produced via immunoSEQ multiplex PCR; TCRdb's table is partial and in-frame only. From that table come the V and J calls and clone size; the DNA was used to work out D and trimming. Here the sample spans roughly 120,000 clones, 81% being singletons.

This chain joins TRBV11-2 and TRBJ2-7; 9 nucleotides match TRBD1. This TCR was recovered from a man between 50 and 59 years old with acute or convalescent COVID-19. The sequencing input was peripheral blood. This CDR3 is CASRKAGTGTYEQYV. The DNA of the CDR3 is TGTGCCAGCAGGAAAGCCGGGACAGGGACCTACGAGCAGTACGTC.